What follows are 30 T cell receptor beta chains derived from one specimen sequenced in a study of OX40 agonist ivuxolimab in advanced cancers. Produced via immunoSEQ multiplex PCR; TCRdb's table is partial and in-frame only. The sample yields roughly 100,000 clones, about nine tenths seen once. Material: CD4+ or CD8+ T cells sorted from blood, obtained in a trial of the OX40 agonist ivuxolimab. All receptors come from an adult with an advanced solid tumor such as melanoma, head and neck, liver or kidney cancer.

This clone was detected only a few times. The chain employs TRBV5-1 and TRBJ2-7; D assignment may be TRBD1 or TRBD2 (6 bases each). V was cut by 4 bases and J by 0 bases, with 14 bases left in between. CDR1 and CDR2 from the germline V gene are SGHRS and YFSETQ. The length of the CDR3 is 15 residues. The CDR3 DNA follows: TGCGCCAGCAGCGGGGGGACATCGAGCTCCTACGAGCAGTACTTC. This codes for CASSGGTSSSYEQYF.

V gene TRBV6-6 combines with J gene TRBJ1-6, with no clear D. The CDR3 length is 10 residues. The germline V gene encodes CDR1 MNHNY and CDR2 SVGAGI (reference sequence). The V end lost 8 bases, the J end lost 14 bases, and 10 bases lay between the germline ends. The CDR3 reads CASGDGTLHF. For the CDR3, the DNA is TGTGCCAGCGGAGACGGGACCCTCCACTTT.

The rearrangement joins TRBV7-2 to TRBJ2-3; D call uncertain. Per the germline V gene, CDR1 is SGHTA and CDR2 is FQGNSA. V lost 3 bases and J lost 1, with 11 bases in between. CDR3 length: 15 amino acids. CDR3 sequence: CASSLGWTRTDTQYF. In DNA, the CDR3 is TGTGCCAGCAGCTTGGGGTGGACCCGCACAGATACGCAGTATTTT.

This chain connects TRBV4-1 to TRBJ2-4, with D hard to call. CDR3 length: 15 amino acids. The V gene lost 1 base and the J gene lost 3 bases, with 10 bases spanning the gap. Germline CDR1 is MGHRA and CDR2 is YSYEKL. The CDR3 nucleotides are TGCGCCAGCAGCCAAGGTTATGGGGACAAAAACATTCAGTACTTC. Its protein is CASSQGYGDKNIQYF.

The chain employs TRBV23-1 and TRBJ1-6; 8 bases match TRBD1. TRBV23-1 is flagged as an ORF with uncertain function. The CDR3 runs 14 residues. The J segment lost 5 bases and the V segment lost 5 bases, leaving 2 bases of the junction unmatched. The CDR3 DNA is TGCGCCAGCAGTGACAGGGGAAATAATTCACCCCTCCACTTT. The encoded protein is CASSDRGNNSPLHF.

The chain joins TRBV30 to TRBJ2-5; no reliable D call. This CDR3 contains 11 residues. V was clipped by 3 bases and J by 2 bases, with 4 bases between them. Per the germline V gene, CDR1 is GTSNPN and CDR2 is SVGIG (reference sequence). CDR3 sequence: CAWSLQETQYF. CDR3 coding DNA: TGTGCCTGGAGCCTTCAAGAGACCCAGTACTTC.

V is TRBV6-5 and J is TRBJ1-4, with TRBD1 identical over 7 bases. V trimming: 5 bases; J trimming: 6 bases; junction bases outside the gene matches: 6. Germline V gives CDR1 MNHEY, CDR2 SVGAGI. This CDR3 comprises 14 residues. The CDR3 DNA follows: TGTGCCAGCAGTACAGGGGCCGAGGATGAAAAACTGTTTTTT. Translation gives CASSTGAEDEKLFF.

The rearrangement links TRBV30 to TRBJ1-2; D is unresolved. Trimming cost V 0 bases and J 13 bases, with 21 bases left between them. Germline CDR1 GTSNPN, CDR2 SVGIG (reference sequence). The CDR3 totals 14 residues. CDR3 in DNA: TGTGCCTGGAGTGTCTTGAATCTCGTGGGCGGTATCACCTTC. Translated: CAWSVLNLVGGITF. The full variable domain, rest sourced from reference TRBV30 and TRBJ1-2, is SQTIHQWPATLVQPVGSPLSLECTVEGTSNPNLYWYRQAAGRGLQLLFYSVGIGQISSEVPQNLSASRPQDRQFILSSKKLLLSDSGFYLCAWSVLNLVGGITFGSGTRLTVV.

The V gene is TRBV27, the J gene TRBJ2-7; D might be TRBD1 (6 bases). CDR1 is MNHEY, CDR2 SMNVEV, per germline (reference sequence). The CDR3 runs to 15 residues. V gave up 2 bases and J gave up 2 bases, with 13 bases separating them. CDR3 DNA: TGTGCCAGCAGTTTAAGGTGGCAGGGGCCCTACGAGCAGTACTTC. Its translation: CASSLRWQGPYEQYF.

The chain links TRBV5-6 to TRBJ1-3; TRBD1 might be the D (6 bases). Trimming shortened V by 8 bases and J by 0 bases, and 12 bases separated the two germline ends. The CDR3 loop spans 14 amino acids. Looked up from germline, CDR1 is SGHDT and CDR2 is YYEEEE. The CDR3 spells CASYRANSGNTIYF. CDR3 DNA: TGTGCCAGTTACAGGGCCAACTCTGGAAACACCATATATTTT.

This chain joins TRBV29-1 and TRBJ2-7, with D unresolved. V was cut by 4 bases and J by 9 bases, with 10 bases left in between. Germline V gene sequence: CDR1 SQVTM, CDR2 ANQGSEA. The CDR3 runs 10 residues. DNA of the CDR3: TGCAGCGTTGGACTCCCGGGGCAGTACTTC. It yields the protein CSVGLPGQYF.

The chain uses TRBV7-9 and TRBJ1-1; TRBD1 is a possible D gene (6 bases). CDR1 is SEHNR, CDR2 FQNEAQ, per germline (reference sequence). The CDR3 runs to 17 residues. Between the trimmed V and J ends, which lost 4 bases and 4 bases, there was a span of 22 bases. CDR3 sequence: CASSSTFLGGGFTEAFF. DNA of the CDR3: TGTGCCAGCAGCTCAACTTTCTTAGGGGGAGGATTCACTGAAGCTTTCTTT.

In this sample, this clone turned up once. The rearrangement joins TRBV30 to TRBJ2-7; D unclear. The J call may be faulty, since TRBJ2-5 better matches the DNA end. CDR3 size: 11 residues. CDR1 and CDR2 (germline): GTSNPN, SVGIG (reference sequence). In nucleotides, the CDR3 is TGTGCCTGTCACACGGGTGGGACCCAGTACTTC. It codes for CACHTGGTQYF.

The chain couples TRBV19 to TRBJ1-1; D is uncertain. Germline lookup yields CDR1 LNHDA and CDR2 SQIVND (reference sequence). Between the trimmed V and J ends, which lost 4 bases and 8 bases, there was a span of 17 bases. CDR3 length: 14 amino acids. The CDR3 here is CASSTTPSAGEAFF. Here the CDR3 DNA reads TGTGCCAGTAGTACCACCCCGTCGGCGGGCGAAGCTTTCTTT.

The chain joins TRBV6-5 to TRBJ2-7; D gene unclear. CDR1 and CDR2 (germline): MNHEY, SVGAGI. This CDR3 comprises 15 residues. V dropped 5 bases and J dropped 4 bases, with 18 bases sitting between them. The CDR3 is CASSPRRITKYEQYF. DNA of the CDR3: TGTGCCAGCAGTCCCCGTCGGATAACTAAGTACGAGCAGTACTTC.

The V and J genes are TRBV12-2 and TRBJ1-6; the DNA was not used to check the table's D call, TRBD1. TRBV12-2 is reported as a pseudogene. This CDR3 is built from 17 residues. The CDR3 reads CASRLAHGTSYNSPLHF. The CDR3 DNA reads TGTGCAAGTCGCTTAGCGCATGGGACATCCTATAATTCACCCCTCCACTTT.

This clone was picked up a small number of times. J is TRBJ2-7 and V is TRBV4-3, with D perhaps TRBD1 or TRBD2 (7 bases each). Germline CDR1 LGHNA, CDR2 YSLEER. This CDR3 region has 16 residues. Between the trimmed V and J ends, which lost 4 bases and 4 bases, there was a span of 20 bases. CDR3 DNA: TGCGCCAGCAGCCTGACACGGGGGGACAGCATTTACGAGCAGTACTTC. Translation: CASSLTRGDSIYEQYF.

The CDR3 protein is CASSPGGKETQYF. The CDR3 DNA follows: TGCGCCAGCTCCCCCGGAGGGAAAGAGACCCAGTACTTC. J is TRBJ2-5 and V is TRBV5-1, with D perhaps matching TRBD2 (6 bases). There are 13 residues in the CDR3. Trimming shortened V by 7 bases and J by 3 bases, and 13 bases separated the two germline ends. Per the germline V gene, CDR1 is SGHRS and CDR2 is YFSETQ. The variable domain in full, completed from reference TRBV5-1 and TRBJ2-5, reads KAGVTQTPRYLIKTRGQQVTLSCSPISGHRSVSWYQQTPGQGLQFLFEYFSETQRNKGNFPGRFSGRQFSNSRSEMNVSTLELGDSALYLCASSPGGKETQYFGPGTRLLVL.

The chain carries TRBV28 and TRBJ2-5; 11 nucleotides match TRBD1. CDR1 is MDHEN and CDR2 is SYDVKM in the germline V gene. The ends lost 5 bases at V and 5 bases at J; junction bases unmatched: 7. The CDR3 spans 15 residues. The CDR3 loop reads CASSPRDRGTETQYF. The CDR3 DNA reads as TGTGCCAGCAGTCCCCGGGACAGGGGGACGGAGACCCAGTACTTC.

This chain uses TRBV5-5 with TRBJ2-1, with 8 bases fitting TRBD2. This CDR3 comprises 15 residues. Germline assignment: CDR1 SGHKS and CDR2 YYEKEE (reference sequence). J gave up 7 bases and V 2 bases, and 8 bases lay outside the gene matches. DNA for the CDR3: TGTGCCAGCAGCTTCTTTAGCGGGGTAAAAAATGAGCAGTTCTTC. Translation gives CASSFFSGVKNEQFF.

The chain links TRBV2 to TRBJ1-1, with D unclear. With 5 bases removed from V and 3 bases from J, the gap between germline ends came to 13 bases. Germline CDR1 reads SNHLY; CDR2 reads FYNNEI. The CDR3 totals 14 residues. Here the CDR3 DNA reads TGTGCCAGCAGTCCGGGTTTGAGCTACACTGAAGCTTTCTTT. This sequence encodes CASSPGLSYTEAFF.

The chain couples TRBV6-1 to TRBJ1-5; D uncertain. V lost 8 bases and J 5 bases, leaving 16 bases between the germline ends. Germline V gene sequence: CDR1 MNHNS, CDR2 SASEGT. The CDR3 runs 14 residues. CDR3 coding DNA: TGTGCCAGCTGTTCCGGTGACAACTATCAGCCCCAGCATTTT. Its protein is CASCSGDNYQPQHF.

The chain carries TRBV7-2 and TRBJ2-5; the D is unclear. V lost 3 bases and J 3 bases, leaving 11 bases between the germline ends. The germline CDR1 and CDR2 sequences are SGHTA and FQGNSA. This CDR3 contains 14 residues. The CDR3 protein is CASSFPDLEETQYF. CDR3 coding DNA: TGTGCCAGCAGCTTCCCGGATCTGGAAGAGACCCAGTACTTC.

Comments on this clone: Within the sample, other DNA sequences also encode this same CDR3. This chain connects TRBV7-9 to TRBJ1-2; D possibly corresponds to TRBD1 (5 bases). The CDR3 extends over 13 amino acids. CDR1 is SEHNR and CDR2 is FQNEAQ in the germline V gene (reference sequence). Trimming stripped 3 bases from V and 8 bases from J, with 13 bases between. The CDR3 region has the DNA TGTGCCAGCAGCTTGAGCAGGGAGGGAGGCTACACCTTC. Translation: CASSLSREGGYTF.

This rearrangement joins TRBV30 to TRBJ1-4; no reliable D call. V gave up 7 bases and J gave up 5 bases, with 14 bases separating them. Germline CDR1 reads GTSNPN; CDR2 reads SVGIG (reference sequence). The CDR3 covers 13 residues. The CDR3, as DNA: TGTGCCTCCCTGAGAAACGGCAATGAAAAACTGTTTTTT. It encodes CASLRNGNEKLFF.

This chain joins TRBV30 and TRBJ2-7, with D perhaps given as TRBD1 or TRBD2 (5 bases each). The CDR3 length is 12 residues. V lost 0 bases and J 5 bases, leaving 8 bases between the germline ends. Germline CDR1 and CDR2: GTSNPN and SVGIG (reference sequence). CDR3 in DNA: TGTGCCTGGAGTGTCGGGACGCACGAGCAGTACTTC. It specifies CAWSVGTHEQYF.

The CDR3 loop is CASSHQGNSPLHF. DNA for the CDR3: TGTGCCAGCAGCCATCAGGGAAATTCACCCCTCCACTTT. The chain links TRBV11-2 to TRBJ1-6; TRBD1 might be the D (5 bases). The V gene lost 5 bases and the J gene lost 7 bases, with 9 bases spanning the gap. Germline V gives CDR1 SGHAT, CDR2 FQNNGV. The CDR3 runs to 13 residues.

The chain has TRBV28 and TRBJ2-7, with a tentative D call TRBD2 (5 bases). CDR3 length: 12 residues. Trimming cost V 6 bases and J 7 bases, with 13 bases left between them. Germline CDR1 reads MDHEN; CDR2 reads SYDVKM. The CDR3 spells CASRQSGGEQYF. DNA of the CDR3: TGTGCCAGCAGGCAAAGCGGTGGGGAGCAGTACTTC.

This chain connects TRBV7-2 to TRBJ2-7; TRBD2 is a possible D gene (5 bases). The CDR3 is made up of 12 amino acids. Trimming cost V 1 base and J 6 bases, with 7 bases left between them. Germline V gene data show CDR1 as SGHTA and CDR2 as FQGNSA. DNA for the CDR3: TGTGCCAGCAGCTTAGGGGAGTTCGAGCAGTACTTC. This encodes CASSLGEFEQYF.

This sequence joins TRBV6-1 and TRBJ1-6; D is unresolved. The CDR3 spans 14 residues. Trimming removed 6 bases from V and 7 bases from J, with 13 bases in between. The germline CDR1 and CDR2 sequences are MNHNS and SASEGT. The DNA for the CDR3 is TGTGCCAGCAGCGAATTCGGAAGGAATTCACCCCTCCACTTT. Amino acids: CASSEFGRNSPLHF.